The 6 T cell receptor beta chains below all came from one sample that was sequenced in a study of T-cell memory formation after mild COVID-19. A single record per CDR3 protein comes from TCRdb applying MiXCR to the 5' RACE reads. The table records a few hundred thousand distinct CDR3 sequences, around a tenth of them present only once. Sequencing was performed on PBMCs or a T cell subset sorted from them (not recorded which). These receptors were obtained from a man in his late teens or twenties who had mild COVID-19 (a few samples of this study predate the infection). Cell type and time point are not known.

This clonotype turned up a few times. The chain couples TRBV18 to TRBJ2-1; D possibly corresponds to TRBD2 (5 bases). Trimming removed 6 bases at V and 3 bases at J, with 12 bases between. Germline V gene lookup returns CDR1 KGHSH and CDR2 LQKENI. There are 14 residues in the CDR3. Written as DNA, the CDR3 is TGTGCCAGCTCGAGGGAACAAATCTACAATGAGCAGTTCTTC. It encodes CASSREQIYNEQFF.

V is TRBV4-3 and J is TRBJ1-4; 7 positions match TRBD1. J gave up 7 bases and V 3 bases, and 8 bases lay outside the gene matches. Germline CDR1 and CDR2: LGHNA and YSLEER. The CDR3 sequence is 15 residues long. The CDR3 region is CASSHSDRLSEKLFF. As DNA, the CDR3 is TGCGCCAGCAGCCACTCGGACAGGTTGAGTGAAAAACTGTTTTTT.

This clonotype was counted many times. This chain links TRBV6-2 or TRBV6-3 with TRBJ1-2; unclear D gene. The CDR3 runs 13 residues. The V end lost 6 bases, the J end lost 6 bases, and 14 bases lay between the germline ends. Per germline, CDR1 MNHEY and CDR2 SVGEGT. The CDR3 sequence is CASSPRGADGYTF. Written as DNA, the CDR3 is TGTGCCAGCAGCCCTCGCGGCGCTGATGGCTACACCTTC.

This clonotype was seen more than once but under ten times. J is TRBJ2-3 and V is TRBV4-2; 8 bases are shared with TRBD1. Germline lookup yields CDR1 LGHNA and CDR2 YNFKEQ. This CDR3 has 15 amino acids. V was pared by 0 bases and J by 5 bases, with 4 bases of the junction left unmatched. The CDR3 loop reads CASSQDPGGKDTQYF. The CDR3, as DNA: TGTGCCAGCAGCCAAGATCCAGGGGGCAAAGATACGCAGTATTTT.

V and J are TRBV28 and TRBJ1-2, with 11 bases that match TRBD1. Germline lookup yields CDR1 MDHEN and CDR2 SYDVKM. Trimming cost V 6 bases and J 0 bases; bases outside gene matches: 15. The CDR3 is made up of 19 amino acids. The CDR3 is CASRLTTRTGGRANYGYTF. The CDR3 nucleotides read TGTGCCAGCAGACTTACCACCCGGACAGGGGGCAGGGCTAACTATGGCTACACCTTC.

The CDR3 sequence is CAISESTGSVYEQYF. In nucleotides, the CDR3 is TGTGCCATCAGTGAATCTACAGGGAGTGTCTACGAGCAGTACTTC. The rearrangement uses TRBV10-3 and TRBJ2-7; D is possibly TRBD1 (6 bases). This CDR3 is 15 amino acids long. Trimming stripped 3 bases from V and 3 bases from J, with 15 bases between. Germline lookup yields CDR1 ENHRY and CDR2 SYGVKD.